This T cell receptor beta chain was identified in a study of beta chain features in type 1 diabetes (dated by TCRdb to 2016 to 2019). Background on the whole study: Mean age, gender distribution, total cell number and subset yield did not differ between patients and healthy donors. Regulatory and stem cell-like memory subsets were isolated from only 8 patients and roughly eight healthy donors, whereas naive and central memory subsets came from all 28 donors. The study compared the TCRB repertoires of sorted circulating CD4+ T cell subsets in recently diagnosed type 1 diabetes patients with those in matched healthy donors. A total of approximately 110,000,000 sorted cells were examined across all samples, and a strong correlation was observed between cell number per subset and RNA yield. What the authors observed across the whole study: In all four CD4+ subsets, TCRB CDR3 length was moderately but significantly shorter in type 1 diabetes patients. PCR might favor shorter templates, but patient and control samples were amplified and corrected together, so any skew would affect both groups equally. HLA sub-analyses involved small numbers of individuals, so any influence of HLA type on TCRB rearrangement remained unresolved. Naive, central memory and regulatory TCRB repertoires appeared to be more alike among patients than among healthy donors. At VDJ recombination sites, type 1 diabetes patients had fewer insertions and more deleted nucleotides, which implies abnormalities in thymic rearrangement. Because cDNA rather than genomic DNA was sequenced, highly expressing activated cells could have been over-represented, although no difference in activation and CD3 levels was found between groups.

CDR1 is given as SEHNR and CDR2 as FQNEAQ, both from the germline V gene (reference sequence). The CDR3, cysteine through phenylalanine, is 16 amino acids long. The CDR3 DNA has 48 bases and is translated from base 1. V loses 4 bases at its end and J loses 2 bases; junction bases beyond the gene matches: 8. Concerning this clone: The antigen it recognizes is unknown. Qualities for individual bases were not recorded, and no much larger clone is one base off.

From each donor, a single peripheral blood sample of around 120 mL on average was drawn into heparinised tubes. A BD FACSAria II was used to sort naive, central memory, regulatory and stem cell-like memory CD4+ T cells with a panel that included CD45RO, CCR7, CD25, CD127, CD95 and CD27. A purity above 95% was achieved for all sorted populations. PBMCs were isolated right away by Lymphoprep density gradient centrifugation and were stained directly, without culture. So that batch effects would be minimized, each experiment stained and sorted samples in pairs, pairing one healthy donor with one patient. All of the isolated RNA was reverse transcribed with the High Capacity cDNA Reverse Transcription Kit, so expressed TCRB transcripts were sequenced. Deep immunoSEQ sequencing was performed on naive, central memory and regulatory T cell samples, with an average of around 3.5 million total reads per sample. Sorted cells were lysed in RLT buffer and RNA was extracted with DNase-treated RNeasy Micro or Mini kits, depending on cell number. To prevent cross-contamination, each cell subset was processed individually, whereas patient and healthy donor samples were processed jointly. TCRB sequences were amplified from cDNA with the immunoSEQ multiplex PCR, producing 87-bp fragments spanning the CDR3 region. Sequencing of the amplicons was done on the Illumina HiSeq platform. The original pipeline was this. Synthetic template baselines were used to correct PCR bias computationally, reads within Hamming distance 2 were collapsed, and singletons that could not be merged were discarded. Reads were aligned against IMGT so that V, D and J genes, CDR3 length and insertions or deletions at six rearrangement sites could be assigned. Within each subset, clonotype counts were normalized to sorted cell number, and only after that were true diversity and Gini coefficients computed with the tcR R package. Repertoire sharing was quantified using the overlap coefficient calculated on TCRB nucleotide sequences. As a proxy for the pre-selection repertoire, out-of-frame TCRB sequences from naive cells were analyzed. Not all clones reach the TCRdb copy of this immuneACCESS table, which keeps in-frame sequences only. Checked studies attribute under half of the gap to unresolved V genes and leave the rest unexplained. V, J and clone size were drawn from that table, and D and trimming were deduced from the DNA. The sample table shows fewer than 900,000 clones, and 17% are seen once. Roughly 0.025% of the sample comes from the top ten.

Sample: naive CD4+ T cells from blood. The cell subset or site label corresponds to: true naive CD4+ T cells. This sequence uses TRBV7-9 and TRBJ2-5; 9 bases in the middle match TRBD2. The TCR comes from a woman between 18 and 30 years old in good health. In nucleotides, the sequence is TGTGCCAGCAGCTCCCGTCGGACTAGCGAACAAGAGACCCAGTACTTC. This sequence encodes CASSSRRTSEQETQYF.